This section outlines one T cell receptor (beta chain) sequence together with its context. The CDR3 loop spans 13 amino acids. TCRdb reprocessed the multiplex PCR reads via MiXCR and lists one record per CDR3 protein. The table has 66,000 or so distinct CDR3 sequences, approximately 40% seen once; the top ten hold 8.4%. The sample originates from a study of breast tumors, draining lymph nodes, adjacent tissues. V usage is TRBV1 and J usage is TRBJ2-1; TRBD1 is taken as the D call from the table, unchecked against the DNA. TRBV1 is designated a pseudogene. The origin of this receptor is a female donor with breast cancer. Some clones in this sample may be carry-over from other donors' samples. The sequenced sample consisted of breast tumor tissue. The CDR3 spells CTSSRDSPDEQFF. For the CDR3, the DNA is TGCACCAGCAGCCGGGACAGTCCTGATGAGCAGTTCTTC.